The 15 T cell receptor beta chains listed next were all sequenced from one sample in a study of blood T cell repertoires in COVID-19. The method was immunoSEQ multiplex PCR; TCRdb's version includes in-frame clones alone and lacks a portion of them. This table holds roughly 66,000 clones, around 82% found once. The sequenced sample was peripheral blood. The receptors shown here come from a woman aged 55 to 70 with acute or convalescent COVID-19.

This clone appeared a few times. The chain joins TRBV5-1 to TRBJ1-2; a weak D match, TRBD1 (5 bases). V was pared by 1 base and J by 1 base, with 11 bases between. This CDR3 has 15 amino acids. Germline CDR1 reads SGHRS; CDR2 reads YFSETQ. CDR3 residues: CASSLLAGDNYGYTF. CDR3 sequence (DNA): TGCGCCAGCAGCTTGTTGGCGGGGGATAACTATGGCTACACCTTC. Using reference TRBV5-1 and TRBJ1-2 for the parts outside the CDR3, the full variable domain is KAGVTQTPRYLIKTRGQQVTLSCSPISGHRSVSWYQQTPGQGLQFLFEYFSETQRNKGNFPGRFSGRQFSNSRSEMNVSTLELGDSALYLCASSLLAGDNYGYTFGSGTRLTVV.

The rearrangement links TRBV5-1 to TRBJ2-3; 7 nucleotides match TRBD2. Germline V gene sequence: CDR1 SGHRS, CDR2 YFSETQ. V lost 4 bases, J lost 4 bases, and 9 bases stayed unmatched. This CDR3 region has 15 residues. The CDR3 nucleotides are TGCGCCAGCAGCCCGGGGGACGGGGGGTCAGATACGCAGTATTTT. Translation: CASSPGDGGSDTQYF. Drawing the rest from reference TRBV5-1 and TRBJ2-3, the complete variable domain is KAGVTQTPRYLIKTRGQQVTLSCSPISGHRSVSWYQQTPGQGLQFLFEYFSETQRNKGNFPGRFSGRQFSNSRSEMNVSTLELGDSALYLCASSPGDGGSDTQYFGPGTRLTVL.

The rearrangement links TRBV7-3 to TRBJ2-1; no reliable D call. Trimming took 5 bases from V and 0 from J, leaving 11 bases between them. The CDR3 loop spans 15 amino acids. Germline loops: CDR1 SGHTA, CDR2 FQGTGA. The DNA for the CDR3 is TGTGCCAGCAGCCACCCGGGTAACTCCTACAATGAGCAGTTCTTC. Translating it yields CASSHPGNSYNEQFF.

V gene TRBV5-4 combines with J gene TRBJ1-2; weak D call: TRBD1 (6 bases). Germline V CDR1 and CDR2: SGHNT, YYREEE (reference sequence). This CDR3 is 15 amino acids long. Trimming stripped 3 bases from V and 5 bases from J, with 17 bases between. The CDR3 region is CASSSLQTGSYGYTF. The CDR3 DNA reads TGTGCCAGCAGCTCTCTCCAAACAGGGAGTTATGGCTACACCTTC.

Written as DNA, the CDR3 is TGTGCCAGTAGTCCCCGACAGGGACTGAACTATGGCTACACCTTC. The encoded protein is CASSPRQGLNYGYTF. V gene TRBV19 combines with J gene TRBJ1-2; 7 bases agree with TRBD1. Trimming cost V 5 bases and J 2 bases; bases outside gene matches: 8. CDR3 length equals 15 residues. Per the germline V gene, CDR1 is LNHDA and CDR2 is SQIVND (reference sequence).

The V call is TRBV18, the J call TRBJ2-2; a possible D gene is TRBD2 (5 bases). Germline V gene lookup returns CDR1 KGHSH and CDR2 LQKENI. This CDR3 has 16 residues. V was pared by 3 bases and J by 3 bases, with 14 bases between. The CDR3 bases are TGTGCCAGCTCACCGTACAGCCCCGGGGACACCGGGGAGCTGTTTTTT. The encoded protein is CASSPYSPGDTGELFF.

The chain has TRBV3-1 (or the pseudogene TRBV3-2) and TRBJ2-7, with 8 bases that match TRBD2. CDR1 is LGHDT, CDR2 YNNKEL, per germline (reference sequence). The CDR3 runs 18 residues. The V segment lost 1 base and the J segment 7 bases; nucleotides outside the gene matches: 18. Here the CDR3 reads CASSQVPHSGATGREQYF. The CDR3 nucleotides read TGTGCCAGCAGCCAAGTTCCCCATAGCGGGGCAACCGGTCGAGAGCAGTACTTC.

The CDR3 sequence is CASSLRLAGLYEQYF. For the CDR3, the DNA is TGTGCCAGCAGTTTGAGACTAGCGGGGTTGTACGAGCAGTACTTC. The chain couples TRBV27 to TRBJ2-7, with 11 bases lining up with TRBD2. There are 15 residues in the CDR3. V was pared by 3 bases and J by 4 bases, with 5 bases of the junction left unmatched. Germline values: CDR1 MNHEY, CDR2 SMNVEV (reference sequence).

A remark on this clone: One end of the junction is discordant with germline, which a read error may explain. This chain links TRBV5-1 with TRBJ1-5; 11 nucleotides line up with TRBD1. The length of the CDR3 is 14 residues. Germline V gene sequence: CDR1 SGHRS, CDR2 YFSETQ. In DNA, the CDR3 is TGCGCCAGCAGATTGGACAGGGGGCAACAGCCCCAGCATTTT. Protein product: CASRLDRGQQPQHF.

The chain carries TRBV11-2 and TRBJ2-7, with a tentative D call TRBD1 (6 bases). The CDR3 extends over 12 amino acids. In germline, CDR1 is SGHAT, CDR2 FQNNGV. Trimming left V 8 bases short and J 6 bases short, with 14 bases between. The CDR3 coding sequence is TGTGCCAGCGTTTCAGGGGCTAGCGAGCAGTACTTC. Protein product: CASVSGASEQYF.

The chain recombines TRBV5-1 with TRBJ2-1, with 11 bases identical to TRBD2. This CDR3 comprises 15 residues. Trimming at V came to 4 bases and at J to 6 bases, leaving 6 bases not matched to a gene. Germline V gene sequence: CDR1 SGHRS, CDR2 YFSETQ. CDR3 sequence reads: CASSLPGLAGNEQFF. CDR3 in DNA: TGCGCCAGCAGCCTGCCCGGACTAGCGGGCAATGAGCAGTTCTTC.

The table lists this clone with a few counts. The chain uses TRBV6-5 and TRBJ2-1; D is perhaps TRBD1 (7 bases). The CDR3 length is 15 residues. Trimming removed 6 bases from V and 5 bases from J, with 17 bases in between. Germline CDR1 MNHEY, CDR2 SVGAGI. This CDR3 is CASSPGGLYNNEQFF. The CDR3, as DNA: TGTGCCAGCAGCCCAGGGGGGTTGTATAACAATGAGCAGTTCTTC.

The chain combines TRBV5-1 with TRBJ1-1; 7 positions agree with TRBD1. Germline CDR1 reads SGHRS; CDR2 reads YFSETQ. The trim removed 4 bases at V and 1 base at J, leaving 4 bases unmatched. This CDR3 spans 14 amino acids. CDR3 nucleotide sequence: TGCGCCAGCAGCGCGGGGACAGCGAACACTGAAGCTTTCTTT. Its protein product is CASSAGTANTEAFF.

CDR3 coding DNA: TGTGCCAGCAGCTCCCGGACAGGGAACGAAAAACTGTTTTTT. Its translation: CASSSRTGNEKLFF. The V gene is TRBV7-6, the J gene TRBJ1-4, with 8 bases identical to TRBD1. The V and J ends lost 4 bases and 8 bases, in that order; junction bases with no gene match: 6. Germline assignment: CDR1 SGHVS and CDR2 FNYEAQ. This CDR3 contains 14 residues.

V is TRBV30 and J is TRBJ2-2, with 9 positions matching TRBD2. This CDR3 is 14 amino acids long. With V trimmed by 5 bases and J by 5 bases, 6 bases remained unmatched. From germline, CDR1 is GTSNPN and CDR2 SVGIG (reference sequence). The CDR3 nucleotides are TGTGCCTGGGAGGGACTAGCTGAGACCGGGGAGCTGTTTTTT. Its translation: CAWEGLAETGELFF.